The 25 T cell receptor beta chains presented below share a single source sample, sequenced in a study of human T cells and chemical hapten exposure. What the library attached to individual cDNA molecules were unique molecular identifiers. TCRdb passed the reads through MiXCR, listing each CDR3 protein once. The sample holds about 120,000 distinct CDR3 sequences, 8.5% seen once. Total RNA came from unfractionated whole blood. Sequenced material: whole blood. These receptors were obtained from a human donor in good health. Some clones in this sample may be carry-over from other donors' samples.

There are a few counts of this clonotype. V and J are TRBV7-2 and TRBJ2-1, with TRBD2 matching 10 bases. This CDR3 has 16 residues. J lost 2 bases, V lost 2 bases, and 3 bases had no gene match. From germline, CDR1 is SGHTA and CDR2 FQGNSA. The CDR3 DNA follows: TGTGCCAGCAGCTTACGTAGCGGGGGGCCCTACAATGAGCAGTTCTTC. It yields the protein CASSLRSGGPYNEQFF. The variable domain in full, completed from reference TRBV7-2 and TRBJ2-1, reads GAGVSQSPSNKVTEKGKDVELRCDPISGHTALYWYRQSLGQGLEFLIYFQGNSAPDKSGLPSDRFSAERTGGSVSTLTIQRTQQEDSAVYLCASSLRSGGPYNEQFFGPGTRLTVL.

The rearrangement joins TRBV14 to TRBJ1-1; no firm D call. Germline V gives CDR1 SGHDN, CDR2 FVKESK. CDR3 length: 14 residues. Trimming pared 0 bases from V and 4 bases from J, leaving 9 bases between. CDR3 in DNA: TGTGCCAGCAGCCAAGAACTGGGGAGCACTGAAGCTTTCTTT. It is translated as CASSQELGSTEAFF.

The genes are TRBV12-3 or TRBV12-4 and TRBJ2-7, with TRBD2 identical over 13 bases. The CDR3 sequence is 15 residues long. Losses at the gene ends were 6 bases for V and 2 bases for J; bases not matched to a gene: 4. CDR3 sequence reads: CASRGTSGNPYEQYF. DNA for the CDR3: TGTGCCAGCAGGGGGACTAGCGGGAACCCCTACGAGCAGTACTTC.

This clonotype occurred many times. The chain has TRBV29-1 and TRBJ2-1; 7 bases are a match to TRBD1. This CDR3 spans 12 amino acids. Per the germline V gene, CDR1 is SQVTM and CDR2 is ANQGSEA. V was pared by 6 bases and J by 7 bases, with 6 bases of the junction left unmatched. The chain's CDR3 is CSVLYRGNEQFF. Written as DNA, the CDR3 is TGCAGCGTCCTGTACAGGGGAAATGAGCAGTTCTTC.

This clonotype was seen ten or more times. The chain recombines TRBV4-3 with TRBJ2-1, with D perhaps being TRBD1 or TRBD2 (5 bases each). The CDR3 sequence is 15 residues long. V was clipped by 1 base and J by 3 bases, with 10 bases between them. Germline CDR1 and CDR2: LGHNA and YSLEER. DNA of the CDR3: TGCGCCAGCAGCCAAGTCGGGGCTTTCTACAATGAGCAGTTCTTC. This translates into CASSQVGAFYNEQFF.

This clonotype was detected ten times or more. The chain joins TRBV12-3 or TRBV12-4 to TRBJ1-5; D gene unclear. Trimming took off 3 bases at V and 4 bases at J, with 1 base between the two ends. The CDR3 contains 11 residues. CDR3 region: CASSLNQPQHF. CDR3 DNA sequence: TGTGCCAGCAGTTTGAATCAGCCCCAGCATTTT.

This clonotype was observed a few times. The CDR3 spells CASSLPVGRVNNEQFF. CDR3 nucleotide sequence: TGTGCCAGCAGCTTACCCGTCGGGAGGGTAAACAATGAGCAGTTCTTC. The chain joins TRBV11-2 to TRBJ2-1, with TRBD2 matching over 8 bases. The CDR3 runs to 16 residues. The germline V gene encodes CDR1 SGHAT and CDR2 FQNNGV. V gave up 2 bases and J gave up 5 bases; unmatched junction bases: 8.

The chain is built from TRBV5-1 and TRBJ2-7; 10 positions agree with TRBD2. CDR3 size: 15 residues. V lost 4 bases to trimming and J lost 5 bases; unmatched junction nucleotides: 9. CDR1 and CDR2 (germline): SGHRS, YFSETQ. CDR3 amino acids: CASSSLAGEVHEQYF. Here the CDR3 DNA reads TGCGCCAGCAGCAGCCTAGCGGGAGAAGTCCACGAGCAGTACTTC.

This clonotype occurred a few times. The chain combines TRBV7-9 with TRBJ2-1, with D maybe TRBD2 (6 bases). The germline gives CDR1 SEHNR, CDR2 FQNEAQ (reference sequence). Trimming pared 5 bases from V and 10 bases from J, leaving 12 bases between. The CDR3 has 12 amino acids. The CDR3 DNA sequence: TGTGCCAGCAGCCCAGGGACTGACGAGCAGTTCTTC. Translating gives CASSPGTDEQFF.

This clonotype was counted ten times or more. The chain couples TRBV29-1 to TRBJ1-1; D not certain. Germline V gives CDR1 SQVTM, CDR2 ANQGSEA. V lost 3 bases and J lost 0, with 8 bases in between. This CDR3 has 13 amino acids. The CDR3 sequence is CSVDWAVNTEAFF. The DNA for the CDR3 is TGCAGCGTTGACTGGGCGGTGAACACTGAAGCTTTCTTT.

This clonotype has only a few counts. The rearrangement joins TRBV2 to TRBJ2-7; D perhaps matches TRBD1 (7 bases). The germline V gene has CDR1 SNHLY and CDR2 FYNNEI. Trimming took 10 bases from V and 3 from J, leaving 22 bases between them. This CDR3 comprises 15 residues. The CDR3 coding sequence is TGTGCCACCGTTGCGTCCGGAGGGGGCCTCTACGAGCAGTACTTC. Translation: CATVASGGGLYEQYF.

The rearrangement joins TRBV5-6 to TRBJ2-7; perhaps TRBD2 as D (6 bases). Trimming removed 2 bases at V and 6 bases at J, with 12 bases between. The CDR3 has 13 amino acids. CDR1 SGHDT and CDR2 YYEEEE come from the germline V gene. CDR3 coding DNA: TGTGCCAGCAGCTTCGGATCCGGGGGCGAGCAGTACTTC. Protein: CASSFGSGGEQYF.

Ten or more counts support this clonotype. V and J are TRBV30 and TRBJ1-1, with D possibly matching TRBD1 (6 bases). Trimming removed 2 bases at V and 1 base at J, with 11 bases between. This CDR3 spans 14 amino acids. In germline, CDR1 is GTSNPN, CDR2 SVGIG (reference sequence). In DNA form, the CDR3 reads TGTGCCTGGAGTAGGGGCAGGGGGAACACTGAAGCTTTCTTT. It translates to CAWSRGRGNTEAFF.

This clonotype has at least ten counts. The chain combines TRBV20-1 with TRBJ2-1; 13 bases match TRBD2. The CDR3 contains 17 residues. Trimming took 1 base from V and 4 from J; bases not matched to a gene: 7. Germline V gene data show CDR1 as DFQATT and CDR2 as SNEGSKA (reference sequence). The CDR3, as DNA: TGCAGTGCTAGAGGTGGCGGGACTAGCGGGGAGTACAATGAGCAGTTCTTC. As protein: CSARGGGTSGEYNEQFF.

The J gene is TRBJ2-3, the V gene TRBV2; D is perhaps TRBD2 (6 bases). The ends were cut back, 2 bases at V and 6 bases at J, with 9 bases in the middle. The germline CDR1 and CDR2 sequences are SNHLY and FYNNEI. CDR3 length equals 13 residues. CDR3 residues: CASSEPSGDTQYF. The CDR3 DNA sequence: TGTGCCAGCAGTGAACCGAGCGGGGATACGCAGTATTTT.

This clonotype was counted ten times or more. The genes are TRBV12-3 or TRBV12-4 and TRBJ1-2; no firm D call. Trimming took 3 bases from V and 2 from J, leaving 7 bases between them. The CDR3 is 13 residues long. The CDR3 protein is CASSFSANYGYTF. The DNA of the CDR3 is TGTGCCAGCAGTTTCTCGGCAAACTATGGCTACACCTTC.

In its sample, this clonotype was seen a few times. This sequence joins TRBV19 and TRBJ1-2, with 7 bases identical to TRBD1. The V and J ends lost 9 bases and 1 base, in that order; junction bases with no gene match: 8. This CDR3 has 14 residues. In germline, CDR1 is LNHDA, CDR2 SQIVND (reference sequence). In DNA, the CDR3 is TGTGCCAGCGGATCCCAGGGGGGTAACTATGGCTACACCTTC. Encoded protein: CASGSQGGNYGYTF. The full variable domain, completed using reference TRBV19 and TRBJ1-2, is DGGITQSPKYLFRKEGQNVTLSCEQNLNHDAMYWYRQDPGQGLRLIYYSQIVNDFQKGDIAEGYSVSREKKESFPLTVTSAQKNPTAFYLCASGSQGGNYGYTFGSGTRLTVV.

This clonotype was found a few times. V usage is TRBV2 and J usage is TRBJ1-1; D call uncertain. V was trimmed by 7 bases and J by 1 base, leaving 7 bases between them. The CDR3 spans 12 residues. Germline CDR1 and CDR2: SNHLY and FYNNEI. The DNA of the CDR3 is TGTGCCAGCACCAGAAAGAACACTGAAGCTTTCTTT. The encoded protein is CASTRKNTEAFF.

The gene calls are TRBV4-3 and TRBJ2-3; TRBD2 matches at 8 bases. Germline CDR1 and CDR2: LGHNA and YSLEER. This CDR3 comprises 17 residues. The J segment lost 5 bases and the V segment lost 0 bases, leaving 10 bases of the junction unmatched. Written as DNA, the CDR3 is TGCGCCAGCAGCCAAGATCCCCCAAGCGGGGGCGGAGATACGCAGTATTTT. Residues: CASSQDPPSGGGDTQYF.

The chain uses TRBV18 and TRBJ2-5; D is undetermined. Germline V gene data show CDR1 as KGHSH and CDR2 as LQKENI. CDR3 size: 14 residues. V lost 6 bases and J lost 3, with 14 bases in between. In DNA form, the CDR3 reads TGTGCCAGCTCCCAGTCCGCTCAGAAAGAGACCCAGTACTTC. It translates to CASSQSAQKETQYF.

This clonotype was seen a handful of times. The J gene is TRBJ2-4, the V gene TRBV14, with D possibly TRBD1 on 6 matching bases. Per germline, CDR1 SGHDN and CDR2 FVKESK. The CDR3 is 18 residues long. Trimming stripped 0 bases from V and 7 bases from J, with 22 bases between. The CDR3 reads CASSQELGLGGTRNIQYF. The CDR3 DNA reads as TGTGCCAGCAGCCAAGAATTGGGTTTAGGGGGTACGAGGAACATTCAGTACTTC.

The chain couples TRBV12-3 or TRBV12-4 to TRBJ1-5; D not certain. The CDR3 is made up of 14 amino acids. Trimming took off 3 bases at V and 6 bases at J, with 12 bases between the two ends. CDR3 coding DNA: TGTGCCAGCAGTTTCGGGTTGACCGTTCAGCCCCAGCATTTT. Translated, it gives CASSFGLTVQPQHF.

The genes are TRBV12-3 or TRBV12-4 and TRBJ2-1; D is perhaps TRBD2 (6 bases). V dropped 3 bases and J dropped 6 bases, with 9 bases sitting between them. This CDR3 comprises 13 residues. The CDR3 bases are TGTGCCAGCAGTTTCGGAGGGTTCAATGAGCAGTTCTTC. This translates into CASSFGGFNEQFF.

V is TRBV5-4 and J is TRBJ2-2; 10 bases match TRBD1. The trim removed 4 bases at V and 4 bases at J, leaving 10 bases unmatched. CDR1 is SGHNT and CDR2 is YYREEE in the germline V gene (reference sequence). The CDR3 has 17 amino acids. The chain's CDR3 is CASSPVGTGVITGELFF. Here the CDR3 DNA reads TGTGCCAGCAGCCCGGTCGGGACAGGGGTAATCACCGGGGAGCTGTTTTTT. The complete variable domain, with remaining parts taken from reference TRBV5-4 and TRBJ2-2, reads ETGVTQSPTHLIKTRGQQVTLRCSSQSGHNTVSWYQQALGQGPQFIFQYYREEENGRGNFPPRFSGLQFPNYSSELNVNALELDDSALYLCASSPVGTGVITGELFFGEGSRLTVL.

This clonotype was counted many times. J is TRBJ2-6 and V is TRBV6-5; a weak D match, TRBD1 (5 bases). The CDR3 has 14 residues. V lost 7 bases and J lost 2, with 9 bases in between. Per the germline V gene, CDR1 is MNHEY and CDR2 is SVGAGI. This CDR3 is CASTKGAGANVLTF. The CDR3 nucleotides read TGTGCCAGCACCAAAGGGGCTGGGGCCAACGTCCTGACTTTC.